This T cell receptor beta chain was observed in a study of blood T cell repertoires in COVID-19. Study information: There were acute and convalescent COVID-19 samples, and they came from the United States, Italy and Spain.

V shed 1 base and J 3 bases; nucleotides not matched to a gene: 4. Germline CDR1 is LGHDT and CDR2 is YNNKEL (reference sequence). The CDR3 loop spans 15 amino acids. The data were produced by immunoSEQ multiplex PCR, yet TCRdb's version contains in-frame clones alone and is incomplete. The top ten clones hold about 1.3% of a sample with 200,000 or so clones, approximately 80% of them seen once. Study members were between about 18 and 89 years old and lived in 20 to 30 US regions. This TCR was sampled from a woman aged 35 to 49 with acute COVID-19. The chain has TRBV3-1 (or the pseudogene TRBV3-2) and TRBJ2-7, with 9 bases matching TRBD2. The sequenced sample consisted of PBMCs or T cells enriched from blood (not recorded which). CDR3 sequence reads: CASSQVPSGIYEQYF. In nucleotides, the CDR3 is TGTGCCAGCAGCCAAGTACCTAGCGGGATCTACGAGCAGTACTTC.